This TCR beta chain was captured in a study of blood T cells in healthy people across ages. Trimming cost V 10 bases and J 3 bases; bases outside gene matches: 3. The CDR3 covers 11 residues. Germline-derived CDR1 and CDR2 are MNHEY and SVGEGT. This clonotype was seen a few times. A sample-barcoded 5' primer and a J-beta primer mix were used in a second PCR of roughly 7 to 12 cycles. TCRdb re-derived calls from the 5' RACE reads in MiXCR, one entry per CDR3 protein. This sample yields 850,000 to 1,300,000 distinct CDR3 sequences, of which over 35% are seen a single time; over 15% belongs to the top ten.

The chain joins TRBV6-2 or TRBV6-3 to TRBJ2-7; 7 nucleotides line up with TRBD2. The source of this sequence is a woman aged 60 to 75 in good health. The sequenced material came from blood. The chain's CDR3 is CATRGVYEQYF. CDR3 nucleotide sequence: TGTGCCACCCGGGGGGTCTACGAGCAGTACTTC.